This entry is about one TCR beta chain. Its antigen specificity is not known. No base-level quality is on record; no much larger clone is a single base apart. This specimen includes other DNA sequences encoding the same CDR3. This sample stems from a study of shared clonotypes between healthy human individuals (dated by TCRdb to the early 2020s). For the wider study: The cohort included a few men and two women between 18 and 49 years of age. Per donor, three plates each were used for CD4 naive and CD4 memory, two for CD8 naive, and one for CD8 memory. To estimate repertoire size and how much clonotype sharing occurs between individuals, the study deeply sequenced the blood TCR repertoires of roughly 5 healthy adults. Different laboratories and diverse techniques were used to prepare libraries and sequence TCR repertoires, to increase sequencing depth and limit assay-specific biases. Each donor's leukapheresis produced roughly between about 0.8 and 8.9 billion PBMCs. The study at large found these results: Higher generation probabilities were observed for clonotypes shared by all four sorted-subset donors than for non-shared clonotypes. Incomplete sequencing was indicated by rarefaction of sorted-subset datasets, despite the large sequencing depth. Based on pairwise subsampling, the degree of clonotype sharing among donors was expected to be affected by sequencing depth. Sampling was limited to blood, and TCR repertoires in tissue likely differ from TCR repertoires in blood. The genetic and exposure-history diversity represented was limited by the small number of donors. About 5% of naive CD4, around 4% of naive CD8, approximately 2% of memory CD4, and approximately 0.39% of memory CD8 clonotypes were shared across a few donors. Estimated clonotype richness was generally larger for naive than for memory subsets.

The CDR3 sequence holds 13 residues, the cysteine and phenylalanine included. The read is trimmed to its CDR3 DNA, 39 bases read in frame from base 1. CDR1 and CDR2 were assigned from the germline V gene (reference sequence) as SEHNR and FQNEAQ. The V and J ends are trimmed by 0 bases and 4 bases, leaving 6 bases between them. Using the deep immunoSEQ assay, TCR CDR3 regions were amplified from genomic DNA by multiplex PCR. Extracted genomic DNA from each cell subset was spread evenly across all wells of several immunoSEQ 96-well plates, with each plate serving as a replicate. Each replicate PCR for sorted subsets received roughly 200 ng genomic DNA, equal to 30,000 or so T cell genomes. Purified libraries were measured with a Qubit 3.0 fluorometer, size-checked on a Bioanalyzer 2100, and measured again with the KAPA Library Quantification kit. Each immunoSEQ 96-well plate was sequenced on its own single-read 150-cycle Illumina NextSeq 550 flow cell. In the authors' own workflow: Because only junctional sequences without quality scores were contained in the immunoSEQ output, filtering matching that applied to full-length reads could not be performed. Sequences were annotated with PyIR, a Python wrapper for IgBLAST v1.9, using IMGT germline references to assign V/J genes and CDR3. Any read was removed if the V/J assignment was weak (E-value above 1e-6), the CDR3 was missing, or the read contained stop codons, out-of-frame junctions, or ambiguous translated residues. V3J clonotypes were defined by identical inferred V gene, J gene, and CDR3 amino acid sequence. Percentage overlap between repertoires was computed as shared unique clonotypes divided by the size of the smaller repertoire. Richness of each repertoire was evaluated using RTK rarefaction, the Chao1 estimator, and Recon v2.1 estimates of unobserved clonotypes. Generation probabilities were computed with OLGA for all TCRbeta clonotypes obtained by the gDNA method from several donors. Not all clones reach the TCRdb copy of this immuneACCESS table, which keeps in-frame sequences only. Checked studies attribute under half of the gap to unresolved V genes and leave the rest unexplained. The V and J calls and clone size are taken from that table; D and trimming were inferred from the DNA. The sample profile shows millions of clones; 85% to 95% of them were found once. Roughly 0.13% of the sample is taken by the ten largest.

The donors were healthy, HIV-negative adults who had no recently reported acute infections or vaccinations. Every donor was a Caucasian adult living in Nashville, Tennessee, USA. CD4+ T cells were enriched through magnetic negative selection, after which naive cells were positively selected on CD45RA and the remaining negative fraction served as the memory subset. Blood was collected by leukapheresis, and PBMCs were isolated by Ficoll-Histopaque density gradient centrifugation and then cryopreserved in liquid nitrogen vapor phase. Analytical flow cytometry was used to check the purity and quantity of each magnetically sorted T cell population. Genomic DNA was isolated from every sorted fraction and measured by UV absorbance on a Nanodrop 2000c.

This clonotype was sampled from a man between 18 and 29 years old in good health. The chain is assembled from TRBV7-9 and TRBJ2-5, and TRBD2 may be the D gene, going by 5 matching bases. Sequenced sample: naive CD4+ T cells sorted from blood. The cell subset or site label for this specimen denotes: CD45RA+ positively selected. The sequence in DNA is TGTGCCAGCAGCTTAGCGGGAGCAGAGACCCAGTACTTC. It translates to CASSLAGAETQYF. Beyond the CDR3, the reference TRBV7-9 and TRBJ2-5 genes provide the residues; the full variable domain reads: DTGVSQNPRHKITKRGQNVTFRCDPISEHNRLYWYRQTLGQGPEFLTYFQNEAQLEKSRLLSDRFSAERPKGSFSTLEIQRTEQGDSAMYLCASSLAGAETQYFGPGTRLLVL.